A selection of T cell receptor beta chains follows, all from one sample in a study of OX40 agonist ivuxolimab in advanced cancers. Measured with immunoSEQ multiplex PCR; TCRdb has only the in-frame clones, and not every one. This table holds roughly 75,000 clones, around 91% found once. The sequenced sample was CD4+ or CD8+ T cells sorted from blood, obtained in a trial of the OX40 agonist ivuxolimab. These receptors all stem from an adult with an advanced solid tumor such as melanoma, head and neck, liver or kidney cancer. CDR3s include the opening cysteine and the closing phenylalanine or tryptophan. Fields, in order: D gene, V gene, clone size, J gene, CDR3 DNA, CDR3 protein. The D gene is left open where the match is weak. The size entry is marked missing in some rows and otherwise reads once, few, many or a size class.

TRBD1	TRBV6-5	.	TRBJ2-1	TGTGCCAGCAGTTACTCTTGGGCAGGGGGCTACAATGAGCAGTTCTTC	CASSYSWAGGYNEQFF
TRBD2	TRBV2	few	TRBJ2-1	TGTGCCAGCAGTCCTGTAGCGGGAGATGAGCAGTTCTTC	CASSPVAGDEQFF
TRBD1	TRBV29-1	.	TRBJ2-7	TGCAGCGTGACCCCGACAGGGTACGAGCAGTACTTC	CSVTPTGYEQYF
TRBD2	TRBV27	.	TRBJ2-3	TGTGCCAGCAGTTTCTTAGGACTAGCGGGAAGCAGCACAGATACGCAGTATTTT	CASSFLGLAGSSTDTQYF
.	TRBV5-8	once	TRBJ2-7	TGTGCCAGCAGCACGCACAGGGTTTCCTACGAGCAGTACTTC	CASSTHRVSYEQYF
.	TRBV7-6	.	TRBJ1-3	TGTGCCAGCAGCTTAGCGCTGGGGAACACCATATATTTT	CASSLALGNTIYF
TRBD2	TRBV5-1	.	TRBJ2-1	TGCGCCAGCAGCTTGCGACTGGGCGGGGGATACAATGAGCAGTTCTTC	CASSLRLGGGYNEQFF
TRBD2	TRBV27	.	TRBJ2-3	TGTGCCAGCAGTTTGGTCTCGGGACTACCAATAAGCACAGATACGCAGTATTTT	CASSLVSGLPISTDTQYF
TRBD2	TRBV13	once	TRBJ2-5	TGTGCCAGCAGCTTAGAGGGACTAGGGCGACGGGCGACCCAGTACTTC	CASSLEGLGRRATQYF
TRBD1	TRBV5-4	.	TRBJ2-2	TGTGCCAGCTTGGGACAGGGGGCCGGGGAGCTGTTTTTT	CASLGQGAGELFF
.	TRBV19	once	TRBJ2-3	TGTGCCAGTAGCCTGGGGGCAGGCAGCACAGATACGCAGTATTTT	CASSLGAGSTDTQYF
TRBD2	TRBV27	.	TRBJ2-7	TGTGCCAGCAGGCGACTAGCGGAGTACGAGCAGTACTTC	CASRRLAEYEQYF
.	TRBV5-5	.	TRBJ2-7	TGTGCCAGCAGCTTTGGTAGCAGTCCCTACGAGCAGTACTTC	CASSFGSSPYEQYF
.	TRBV7-8	.	TRBJ1-1	TGTGCCAGCAGCTTTGAGGGGGACTCTGAAGCTTTCTTT	CASSFEGDSEAFF
.	TRBV28	.	TRBJ2-1	TGTGCCAGTAACGAGAGGGCCTTTAGGGGCTCCTACAATGAGCAGTTCTTC	CASNERAFRGSYNEQFF
.	TRBV27	.	TRBJ2-7	TGTGCCAGCAGTTTATACGAGCAGTACTTC	CASSLYEQYF
.	TRBV19	.	TRBJ1-2	TGTGCCAGTAGTGCGTCCCTAGGGGACGGCTATGGCTACACCTTC	CASSASLGDGYGYTF
.	TRBV4-1	.	TRBJ2-5	TGCGCCAGCAGCCAAGATTTGGGGGCATTCGTCCAAGAGACCCAGTACTTC	CASSQDLGAFVQETQYF
TRBD2	TRBV27	.	TRBJ2-2	TGTGCCAGCAGTTTTAGCGGGGGGAACACCGGGGAGCTGTTTTTT	CASSFSGGNTGELFF
.	TRBV7-9	.	TRBJ2-1	TGTGCCTCCCAGCAAACCTCCTACAATGAGCAGTTCTTC	CASQQTSYNEQFF
TRBD2	TRBV13	.	TRBJ2-1	TGTGCCAGCAGCTTCTGGGGCGGGGGGTACAATGAGCAGTTCTTC	CASSFWGGGYNEQFF
.	TRBV7-9	.	TRBJ1-6	TGTGCCAGCAGCTTATCCTTTGTGAATAATTCACCCCTCCACTTT	CASSLSFVNNSPLHF
.	TRBV6-8	.	TRBJ1-5	TGTGCCAGCAGTTACGAACAGGTTCGGCATTTT	CASSYEQVRHF
TRBD2	TRBV6-5	.	TRBJ2-3	TGTGCCAGCACCCGGGGGGGCACAGATACGCAATATTTT	CASTRGGTDTQYF
.	TRBV5-4	.	TRBJ2-1	TGTGCCAGCAGCATTGGGGCAGTGGGTGAGCAGTTCTTC	CASSIGAVGEQFF
.	TRBV6-5	.	TRBJ2-1	TGTGCCAGCAGTTACGGGAATGAGCAGTTCTTC	CASSYGNEQFF
.	TRBV27	.	TRBJ2-1	TGTGCCAGCAGTTGGAGGACAAAGCAGTTCTTC	CASSWRTKQFF
TRBD1	TRBV7-9	.	TRBJ1-2	TGTGCCAGCAGCCTGAATTTGGGGGACAGCTATGGCTACACCTTC	CASSLNLGDSYGYTF
TRBD1	TRBV7-8	.	TRBJ1-1	TGTGCCAGCAGCTCAAGGGGGACAGGGGGTAACGCTGAAGCTTTCTTT	CASSSRGTGGNAEAFF
.	TRBV19	.	TRBJ2-1	TGTGCCAGTAGTCCCCGACTATACAATGAGCAGTTCTTC	CASSPRLYNEQFF
.	TRBV27	.	TRBJ1-1	TGTGCCAGCAGTCTGATGACGAACACTGAAGCTTTCTTT	CASSLMTNTEAFF
.	TRBV4-2	.	TRBJ1-2	TGTGCCAGCAGCGTTGGGGACCTCATAGATAGAGGCTACACCTTC	CASSVGDLIDRGYTF
.	TRBV29-1	.	TRBJ2-2	TGCAGCGTTCTGGAGGGTTCGACCGGGGAGCTGTTTTTT	CSVLEGSTGELFF
.	TRBV18	.	TRBJ1-1	TGTGCCAGCTCACCACCAGGACAAGGTGGGGACACTGAAGCTTTCTTT	CASSPPGQGGDTEAFF
.	TRBV7-2	few	TRBJ1-5	TGTGCCAGCAGCCAACTATTGGGTCAGCCCCAGCATTTT	CASSQLLGQPQHF
TRBD1	TRBV19	.	TRBJ1-1	TGTGCCAGTAGTAAACGGACAGGGACGGACACTGAAGCTTTCTTT	CASSKRTGTDTEAFF
TRBD1	TRBV6-1	.	TRBJ2-3	TGTGCCAGCAGTGAATGGACAGGGGTAGATACGCAGTATTTT	CASSEWTGVDTQYF
.	TRBV7-8	.	TRBJ2-5	TGTGCCAGCAGCTTCCCCAGGGTGGAAGAGACCCAGTACTTC	CASSFPRVEETQYF
.	TRBV27	.	TRBJ2-7	TGTGCCAGCAGTTTATTCGGGGACGAGCAGTACTTC	CASSLFGDEQYF
TRBD1	TRBV27	once	TRBJ2-3	TGTGCCAGCACTACAGGGGGGTGGTACACAGATACGCAGTATTTT	CASTTGGWYTDTQYF
TRBD1	TRBV29-1	.	TRBJ2-1	TGCAGCGTTGTGGGGACAGGATACCTGAATGAGCAGTTCTTC	CSVVGTGYLNEQFF
.	TRBV4-3	.	TRBJ2-3	TGCGCCAGCAGCCAAGATTTGAGCTACACAGATACGCAGTATTTT	CASSQDLSYTDTQYF
TRBD2	TRBV19	.	TRBJ2-1	TGTGCCAGTAGTTTAGCGGGGGGGTACAATGAGCAGTTCTTC	CASSLAGGYNEQFF
TRBD1	TRBV7-9	.	TRBJ2-7	TGTGCCAGCAGCATCTGGGACAGCTCCTACGAGCAGTACTTC	CASSIWDSSYEQYF
.	TRBV11-2	.	TRBJ1-1	TGTGCCAGCACCATCGAGGGGACGGGCACTGAAGCTTTCTTT	CASTIEGTGTEAFF
TRBD1	TRBV6-5	.	TRBJ2-7	TGTGCCAGCCGAACAGGGGGCCTCCTCTACGAGCAGTACTTC	CASRTGGLLYEQYF
.	TRBV5-8	.	TRBJ1-2	TGTGCCAGCAGCTCCTCGACAGGTCTCGACTATGGCTACACCTTC	CASSSSTGLDYGYTF
.	TRBV4-3	.	TRBJ1-1	TGCGCCAGCAGCCAATACCTGGTCCACACTGAAGCTTTCTTT	CASSQYLVHTEAFF
TRBD1	TRBV19	few	TRBJ1-1	TGTGCCAGTAGTCCGGCCCTGACAGGGGAAGGTGAAGCTTTCTTT	CASSPALTGEGEAFF
.	TRBV9	.	TRBJ2-5	TGTGCCAGCAGCGTAGCGGGGATGGGGGAGACCCAGTACTTC	CASSVAGMGETQYF
.	TRBV5-6	.	TRBJ1-2	TGTGCCAGCAGCTTGGTACAGGAGGTGATATATGGCTACACCTTC	CASSLVQEVIYGYTF
.	TRBV5-6	.	TRBJ2-3	TGTGCCAGCAGCTTAGGTAGCACAGATACGCAGTATTTT	CASSLGSTDTQYF
.	TRBV7-9	few	TRBJ2-1	TGTGCCAGCAGTAAGACTCAGCGGTTCCATGAGCAGTTCTTC	CASSKTQRFHEQFF
.	TRBV9	.	TRBJ2-7	TGTGCCAGCAGCGCATCCACAGCGACGTACGAGCAGTACTTC	CASSASTATYEQYF